The count of the clone carrying this T cell receptor (beta chain) is one. What it recognizes is unknown. The source of the sample is a study of T cell responses to AZD1222 COVID-19 vaccine. Profiling relied on immunoSEQ multiplex PCR, and the TCRdb table lists in-frame clones only, not all of them. The sample includes more than 95,000 clones, roughly 93% of them seen just once. The CDR3 runs to 15 residues. Unmatched junction bases numbered 12, after V lost 7 bases and J lost 3 bases. The germline V gene encodes CDR1 MDHEN and CDR2 SYDVKM. General study points: Nearly half of unique spike-specific TCRs reportedly avoided B.1.351 and B.1.1.7 mutated regions. Spike regions recognized by vaccine-associated CD4 TCRs spanned the protein, led by 160-218 and 743-854.

The rearrangement joins TRBV28 to TRBJ2-7; 7 positions agree with TRBD1. The sample in question was peripheral blood, obtained on day 0 of AZD1222 vaccination. The sequence was obtained from an adult in good health. CDR3 coding DNA: TGTGCCAGCATCTCCCGGGCAGGGGGTATCTACGAGCAGTACTTC. Encoded protein: CASISRAGGIYEQYF.